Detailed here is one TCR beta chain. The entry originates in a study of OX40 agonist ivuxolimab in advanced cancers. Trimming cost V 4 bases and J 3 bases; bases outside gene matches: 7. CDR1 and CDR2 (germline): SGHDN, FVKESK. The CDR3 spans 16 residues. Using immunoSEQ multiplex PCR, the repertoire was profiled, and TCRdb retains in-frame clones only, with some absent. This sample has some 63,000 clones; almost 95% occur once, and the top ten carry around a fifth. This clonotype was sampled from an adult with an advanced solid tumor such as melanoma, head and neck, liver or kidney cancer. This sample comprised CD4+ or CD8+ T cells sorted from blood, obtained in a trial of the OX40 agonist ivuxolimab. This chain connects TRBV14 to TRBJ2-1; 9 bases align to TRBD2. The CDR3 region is CASSRLAGASYNEQFF. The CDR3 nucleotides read TGTGCCAGCAGCCGCTTAGCGGGAGCTAGCTACAATGAGCAGTTCTTC.